This is a list of T cell receptor beta chains from one sample in a study of shared clonotypes between healthy human individuals. Clones were read by immunoSEQ multiplex PCR, and TCRdb kept only the in-frame ones, dropping some. The sample consists of 950,000 to 1,100,000 clones, 65% to 80% of them appearing once. The source material was memory CD4+ T cells sorted from blood. These receptor sequences come from a man aged 18 to 29 in good health. The conserved cysteine and the conserved F or W are not part of the CDR3 here. The order of the fields is V gene, J gene, CDR3 protein.

V gene: TRBV6-6; J gene: TRBJ1-4; CDR3 protein: ASSTGEDDGEKLF
V gene: TRBV7-9; J gene: TRBJ2-2; CDR3 protein: ASRVLNANTGELF
V gene: TRBV14; J gene: TRBJ2-1; CDR3 protein: ASSQEMGLARNEQF
V gene: TRBV9; J gene: TRBJ1-2; CDR3 protein: ASSPGDLGSYGYT
V gene: TRBV28; J gene: TRBJ2-7; CDR3 protein: ASSWNGQGAYEQY
V gene: TRBV19; J gene: TRBJ1-5; CDR3 protein: ASSQTGLEPQH
V gene: TRBV28; J gene: TRBJ2-7; CDR3 protein: ASSGTNVGSYEQY
V gene: TRBV15; J gene: TRBJ2-7; CDR3 protein: ATSRDHLEQY
V gene: TRBV6-6; J gene: TRBJ2-7; CDR3 protein: ASSYSGTGTYEQY
V gene: TRBV19; J gene: TRBJ2-1; CDR3 protein: ASSGLAASSYNEQF
V gene: TRBV2; J gene: TRBJ2-7; CDR3 protein: ASSEARLAERYEQY
V gene: TRBV27; J gene: TRBJ2-2; CDR3 protein: ASSLSSGSRELF
V gene: TRBV4-1; J gene: TRBJ2-7; CDR3 protein: ASSPAPTGDYEQY
V gene: TRBV4-3; J gene: TRBJ2-7; CDR3 protein: ASSQGTSGRAGEQY
V gene: TRBV4-1; J gene: TRBJ1-2; CDR3 protein: ASSQDRGAPNYGYT
V gene: TRBV30; J gene: TRBJ2-1; CDR3 protein: AWNGGGNEQF
V gene: TRBV5-1; J gene: TRBJ2-3; CDR3 protein: ASSLVDSGDTQY
V gene: TRBV10-3; J gene: TRBJ2-7; CDR3 protein: ATVDRGLYEQY
V gene: TRBV7-2; J gene: TRBJ2-7; CDR3 protein: ASSLDYSSYEQY
V gene: TRBV7-2; J gene: TRBJ2-5; CDR3 protein: ASSPSKGVGETQY
V gene: TRBV9; J gene: TRBJ2-2; CDR3 protein: ASSVEGTGELF
V gene: TRBV2; J gene: TRBJ2-6; CDR3 protein: ANGQGAGGANVLT
V gene: TRBV11-2; J gene: TRBJ2-3; CDR3 protein: ASSLDPARTGDTQY
V gene: TRBV28; J gene: TRBJ2-1; CDR3 protein: ATSRKTSGGEVF
V gene: TRBV9; J gene: TRBJ2-7; CDR3 protein: ASSAQVGGFYEQY
V gene: TRBV7-9; J gene: TRBJ2-7; CDR3 protein: ASSPSRSTSGSYEQY
V gene: TRBV11-2; J gene: TRBJ1-4; CDR3 protein: ASSLGQGADEKLF
V gene: TRBV18; J gene: TRBJ1-1; CDR3 protein: ASSAPSNTEAF
V gene: TRBV4-1; J gene: TRBJ2-7; CDR3 protein: ASSHPLLGQGSYEQY
V gene: TRBV30; J gene: TRBJ1-5; CDR3 protein: AWSVGQYSNQPQH
V gene: TRBV7-6; J gene: TRBJ1-3; CDR3 protein: ASSLGTGTSGNTIY
V gene: TRBV5-5; J gene: TRBJ1-1; CDR3 protein: ASSRIWGNTEAF
V gene: TRBV2; J gene: TRBJ2-6; CDR3 protein: ASSRPGQGASGANVLT
V gene: TRBV10-3; J gene: TRBJ1-5; CDR3 protein: ATTRDTDQPQH
V gene: TRBV5-4; J gene: TRBJ1-2; CDR3 protein: ASSILGTGGFFGYT
V gene: TRBV10-3; J gene: TRBJ2-1; CDR3 protein: AIDPSGDYNEQF
V gene: TRBV5-1; J gene: TRBJ2-5; CDR3 protein: ASSLTGEGETQY
V gene: TRBV11-3; J gene: TRBJ2-6; CDR3 protein: ASSLGGSGANVLT
V gene: TRBV28; J gene: TRBJ1-5; CDR3 protein: ASSLLNKNQPQH
V gene: TRBV7-9; J gene: TRBJ1-1; CDR3 protein: ASSLRATMNTEAF
V gene: TRBV6-1; J gene: TRBJ1-2; CDR3 protein: ASSRGQGYGYT
V gene: TRBV4-2; J gene: TRBJ2-3; CDR3 protein: ASSLTLPDTQY
V gene: TRBV7-2; J gene: TRBJ2-3; CDR3 protein: ASSSMGLAGGLKDTQY
V gene: TRBV5-1; J gene: TRBJ2-3; CDR3 protein: ASSLGTSGGAADTQY
V gene: TRBV6-1; J gene: TRBJ1-5; CDR3 protein: ASSDDRHQPQH
V gene: TRBV29-1; J gene: TRBJ1-5; CDR3 protein: SVVDRVNQPQH
V gene: TRBV5-1; J gene: TRBJ2-3; CDR3 protein: ASSTTFTDTQY
V gene: TRBV27; J gene: TRBJ2-3; CDR3 protein: ASSLPGAGTDTQY
V gene: TRBV5-3; J gene: TRBJ1-2; CDR3 protein: ASSSPISGNYGYT
V gene: TRBV5-4; J gene: TRBJ1-2; CDR3 protein: ASSAQGPRSGYT
V gene: TRBV6-5; J gene: TRBJ2-7; CDR3 protein: ASSYSMPSGRAEQY